These 13 T cell receptor beta chains came from one sample sequenced in a study of T cell repertoires in cytomegalovirus infection. In TCRdb, the reads were re-called with MiXCR into one record per CDR3 protein. The repertoire holds some 100,000 distinct CDR3 sequences, with around 28% as singletons. The antigens these receptors bind are not known. The input for sequencing was CD8+ T cells from cultured PBMCs, taken from culture after CMV antigen stimulation. All receptors come from a human donor in good health (CMV status not recorded). Some clones in this sample may be carry-over from other donors' samples.

This clonotype was detected ten times or more. The CDR3, as DNA: TGTGCCAGCAGCTCCGGGACAGGGGGTCTTGCGCAGTATTTT. It translates to CASSSGTGGLAQYF. The chain joins TRBV7-2 to TRBJ2-3; TRBD1 matches 11 bases. Germline trimming cut 4 bases from V and 10 bases from J; bases unmatched to any gene: 7. This CDR3 is built from 14 residues. From germline, CDR1 is SGHTA and CDR2 FQGNSA.

J is TRBJ2-1 and V is TRBV7-2, with D hard to call. The V end was cut by 5 bases, the J end by 0 bases, with 14 bases between. Germline lookup yields CDR1 SGHTA and CDR2 FQGNSA. The CDR3 sequence is 16 residues long. CDR3 nucleotide sequence: TGTGCCAGCAGCCCAAAGACCTCACCCTCCTACAATGAGCAGTTCTTC. Protein sequence: CASSPKTSPSYNEQFF.

V and J are TRBV4-1 and TRBJ1-5; D unclear. The CDR3 consists of 14 residues. Germline V gene sequence: CDR1 MGHRA, CDR2 YSYEKL. Trimming removed 4 bases from V and 5 bases from J, with 12 bases in between. The CDR3 nucleotides read TGCGCCAGCAGCCCTCCCGGAGTCGATCAGCCCCAGCATTTT. Protein product: CASSPPGVDQPQHF.

The J gene is TRBJ2-3, the V gene TRBV12-3 or TRBV12-4, with D possibly TRBD2 on 6 matching bases. Trimming removed 3 bases from V and 4 bases from J, with 14 bases in between. The CDR3 spans 15 residues. CDR3 DNA sequence: TGTGCCAGCAGTTTCGCGGGGACGCTTCCAGATACGCAGTATTTT. It codes for CASSFAGTLPDTQYF.

This clonotype occurred a few times. The chain employs TRBV12-3 or TRBV12-4 and TRBJ2-7; D remains ambiguous. The CDR3 consists of 11 residues. Trimming shortened V by 5 bases and J by 2 bases, and 4 bases separated the two germline ends. The CDR3 loop is CASSGAYEQYF. The CDR3 nucleotides read TGTGCCAGCAGTGGGGCCTACGAGCAGTACTTC.

This chain joins TRBV28 and TRBJ1-1, with D possibly being TRBD1 (5 bases). CDR1 MDHEN and CDR2 SYDVKM come from the germline V gene. This CDR3 is 14 amino acids long. V was clipped by 3 bases and J by 4 bases, with 12 bases between them. DNA of the CDR3: TGTGCCAGCAGTTTTGCGGGTGGGGGCACTGAAGCTTTCTTT. It translates to CASSFAGGGTEAFF.

This clonotype has just a few counts. The chain combines TRBV7-9 with TRBJ1-2, with 10 bases fitting TRBD1. The J segment lost 3 bases and the V segment lost 8 bases, leaving 6 bases of the junction unmatched. The CDR3 extends over 14 amino acids. Per germline, CDR1 SEHNR and CDR2 FQNEAQ (reference sequence). This chain's CDR3 is CASRQGAGDYGYTF. CDR3 nucleotide sequence: TGTGCCAGCCGACAGGGGGCAGGTGACTATGGCTACACCTTC. Complete variable domain (other parts from reference TRBV7-9 and TRBJ1-2): DTGVSQNPRHKITKRGQNVTFRCDPISEHNRLYWYRQTLGQGPEFLTYFQNEAQLEKSRLLSDRFSAERPKGSFSTLEIQRTEQGDSAMYLCASRQGAGDYGYTFGSGTRLTVV.

Notes on this clonotype: At one boundary the junction diverges from the germline segment, which might be a read error. The genes are TRBV19 and TRBJ1-5; D uncertain. The germline V gene has CDR1 LNHDA and CDR2 SQIVND (reference sequence). This CDR3 is built from 13 residues. The CDR3 reads CASSMISNQPQHF. The CDR3 DNA follows: TGTGCCAGTAGTATGATCAGCAACCAGCCCCAGCATTTT.

The genes are TRBV12-3 or TRBV12-4 and TRBJ1-3, with unresolved D. V was clipped by 3 bases and J by 4 bases, with 4 bases between them. This CDR3 contains 12 residues. The CDR3 sequence: CASSFGGNTIYF. For the CDR3, the DNA is TGTGCCAGCAGTTTTGGGGGAAACACCATATATTTT.

A few counts support this clonotype. This chain uses TRBV20-1 with TRBJ2-2; 9 bases are shared with TRBD2. The CDR3 extends over 16 amino acids. From germline, CDR1 is DFQATT and CDR2 SNEGSKA (reference sequence). J was trimmed by 2 bases and V by 5 bases; bases with no gene match: 9. CDR3: CSALSGGGENTGELFF. CDR3 sequence (DNA): TGCAGTGCTCTCTCCGGCGGGGGGGAAAACACCGGGGAGCTGTTTTTT.

V usage is TRBV5-1 and J usage is TRBJ2-4, with 7 bases fitting TRBD2. Germline values: CDR1 SGHRS, CDR2 YFSETQ. The V segment lost 3 bases and the J segment 8 bases; nucleotides outside the gene matches: 11. The CDR3 totals 15 residues. The CDR3 DNA sequence: TGCGCCAGCAGCTGGGAACCCGGGGGAGGGGACATTCAGTACTTC. It yields the protein CASSWEPGGGDIQYF.

This clonotype appeared a few times. The chain joins TRBV12-3 or TRBV12-4 to TRBJ2-3, with 13 bases matching TRBD2. The CDR3 length is 16 residues. V shed 3 bases, J shed 2 bases, and the junction held 2 bases outside the gene matches. The CDR3 DNA is TGTGCCAGCAGTTTGGGACTAGCGGGGATCACAGATACGCAGTATTTT. This codes for CASSLGLAGITDTQYF.

This chain uses TRBV5-5 with TRBJ2-6; possibly TRBD2 for D (6 bases). The CDR3 is made up of 18 amino acids. The ends were cut back, 5 bases at V and 0 bases at J, with 18 bases in the middle. The V gene's germline CDR1 is SGHKS and CDR2 YYEKEE (reference sequence). Here the CDR3 DNA reads TGTGCCAGCAGTCTGGCGGGGAATTGGGGCTCTGGGGCCAACGTCCTGACTTTC. It translates to CASSLAGNWGSGANVLTF.